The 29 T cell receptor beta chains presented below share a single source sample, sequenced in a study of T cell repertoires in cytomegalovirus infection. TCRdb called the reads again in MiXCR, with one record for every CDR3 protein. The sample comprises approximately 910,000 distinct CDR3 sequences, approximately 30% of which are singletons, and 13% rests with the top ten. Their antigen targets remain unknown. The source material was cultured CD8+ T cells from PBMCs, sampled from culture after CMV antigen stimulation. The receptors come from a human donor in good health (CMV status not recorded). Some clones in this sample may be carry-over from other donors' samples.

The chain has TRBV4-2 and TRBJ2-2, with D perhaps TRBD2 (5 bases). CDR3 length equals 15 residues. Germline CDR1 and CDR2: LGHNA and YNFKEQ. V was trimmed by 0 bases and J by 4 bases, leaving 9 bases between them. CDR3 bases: TGTGCCAGCAGCCAAGAGCCGGGGAGCACCGGGGAGCTGTTTTTT. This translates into CASSQEPGSTGELFF.

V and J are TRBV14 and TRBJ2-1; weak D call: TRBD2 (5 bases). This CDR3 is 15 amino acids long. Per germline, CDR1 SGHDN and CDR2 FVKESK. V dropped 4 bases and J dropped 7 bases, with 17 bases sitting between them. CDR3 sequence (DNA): TGTGCCAGCAGCCCGGGATTCATTCTTTCAAATGAGCAGTTCTTC. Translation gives CASSPGFILSNEQFF.

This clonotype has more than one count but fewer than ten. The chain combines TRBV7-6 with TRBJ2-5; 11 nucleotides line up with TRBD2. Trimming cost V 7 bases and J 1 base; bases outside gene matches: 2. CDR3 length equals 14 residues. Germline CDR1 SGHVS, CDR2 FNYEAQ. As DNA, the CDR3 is TGTGCCAGCAAGACTAGCGGGGCCCAAGAGACCCAGTACTTC. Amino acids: CASKTSGAQETQYF.

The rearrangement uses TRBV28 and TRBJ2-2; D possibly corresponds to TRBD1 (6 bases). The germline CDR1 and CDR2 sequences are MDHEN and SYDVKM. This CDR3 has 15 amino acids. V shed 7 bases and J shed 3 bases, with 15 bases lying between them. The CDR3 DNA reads TGTGCCAGCATCGGCAGGGGTTGGTACACCGGGGAGCTGTTTTTT. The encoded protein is CASIGRGWYTGELFF.

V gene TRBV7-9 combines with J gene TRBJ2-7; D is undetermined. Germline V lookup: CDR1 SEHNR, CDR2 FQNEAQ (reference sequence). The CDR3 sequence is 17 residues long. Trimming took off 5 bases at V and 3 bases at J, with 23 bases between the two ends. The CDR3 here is CASSGDIDYRADYEQYF. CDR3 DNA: TGTGCCAGCAGCGGCGACATAGATTACCGGGCCGACTACGAGCAGTACTTC. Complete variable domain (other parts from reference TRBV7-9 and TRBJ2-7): DTGVSQNPRHKITKRGQNVTFRCDPISEHNRLYWYRQTLGQGPEFLTYFQNEAQLEKSRLLSDRFSAERPKGSFSTLEIQRTEQGDSAMYLCASSGDIDYRADYEQYFGPGTRLTVT.

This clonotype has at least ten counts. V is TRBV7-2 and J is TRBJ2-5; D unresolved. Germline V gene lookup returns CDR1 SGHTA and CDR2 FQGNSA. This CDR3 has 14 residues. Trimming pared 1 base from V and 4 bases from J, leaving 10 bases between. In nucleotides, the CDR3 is TGTGCCAGCAGCTTAGATGACGAGGCAGAGACCCAGTACTTC. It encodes CASSLDDEAETQYF.

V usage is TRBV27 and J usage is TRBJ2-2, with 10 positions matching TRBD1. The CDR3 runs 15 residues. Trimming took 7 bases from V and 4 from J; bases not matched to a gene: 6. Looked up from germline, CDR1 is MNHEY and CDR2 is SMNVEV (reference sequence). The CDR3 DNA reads TGTGCCAGCACCACAGGACAGGGGGGCACCGGGGAGCTGTTTTTT. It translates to CASTTGQGGTGELFF.

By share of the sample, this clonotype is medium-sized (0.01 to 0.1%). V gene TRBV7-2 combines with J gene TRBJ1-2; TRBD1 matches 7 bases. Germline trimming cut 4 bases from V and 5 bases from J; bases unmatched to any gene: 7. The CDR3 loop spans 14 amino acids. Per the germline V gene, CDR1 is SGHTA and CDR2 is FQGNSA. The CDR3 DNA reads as TGTGCCAGCAGCTCCCAGGGGACAGAGTATGGCTACACCTTC. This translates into CASSSQGTEYGYTF.

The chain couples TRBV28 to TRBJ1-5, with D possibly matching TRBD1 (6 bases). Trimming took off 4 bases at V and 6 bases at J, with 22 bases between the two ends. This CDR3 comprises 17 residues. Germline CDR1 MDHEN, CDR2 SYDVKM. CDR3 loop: CASSSQSYRELGQPQHF. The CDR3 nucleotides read TGTGCCAGCAGTTCCCAAAGTTACAGGGAGTTGGGTCAGCCCCAGCATTTT.

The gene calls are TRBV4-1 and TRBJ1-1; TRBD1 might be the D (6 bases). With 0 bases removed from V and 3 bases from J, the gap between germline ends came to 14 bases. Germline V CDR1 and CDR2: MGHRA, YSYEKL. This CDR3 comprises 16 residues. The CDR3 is CASSQDRGTIDTEAFF. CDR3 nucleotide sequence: TGCGCCAGCAGCCAAGATAGGGGGACAATAGACACTGAAGCTTTCTTT.

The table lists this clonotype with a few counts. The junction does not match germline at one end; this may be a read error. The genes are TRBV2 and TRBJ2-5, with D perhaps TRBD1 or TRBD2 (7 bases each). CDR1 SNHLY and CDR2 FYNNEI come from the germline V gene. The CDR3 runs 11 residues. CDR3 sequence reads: CASVGLAGGVF. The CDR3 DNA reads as TGTGCCAGCGTAGGGTTGGCAGGGGGGGTCTTC.

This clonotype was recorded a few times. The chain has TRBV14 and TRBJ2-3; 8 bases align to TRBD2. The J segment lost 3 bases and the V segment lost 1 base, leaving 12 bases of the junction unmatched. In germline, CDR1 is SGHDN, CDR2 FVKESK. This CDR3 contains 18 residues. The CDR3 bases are TGTGCCAGCAGCCAAGTTTGGCGCTCCGGCGGGGGGACAGATACGCAGTATTTT. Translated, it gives CASSQVWRSGGGTDTQYF. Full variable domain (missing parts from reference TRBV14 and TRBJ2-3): EAGVTQFPSHSVIEKGQTVTLRCDPISGHDNLYWYRRVMGKEIKFLLHFVKESKQDESGMPNNRFLAERTGGTYSTLKVQPAELEDSGVYFCASSQVWRSGGGTDTQYFGPGTRLTVL.

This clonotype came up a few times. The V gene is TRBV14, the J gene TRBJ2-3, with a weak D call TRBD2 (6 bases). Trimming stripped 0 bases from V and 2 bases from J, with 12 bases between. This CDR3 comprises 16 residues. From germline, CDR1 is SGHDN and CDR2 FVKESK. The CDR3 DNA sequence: TGTGCCAGCAGCCAAGATTTGCGGGGACTCACAGATACGCAGTATTTT. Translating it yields CASSQDLRGLTDTQYF.

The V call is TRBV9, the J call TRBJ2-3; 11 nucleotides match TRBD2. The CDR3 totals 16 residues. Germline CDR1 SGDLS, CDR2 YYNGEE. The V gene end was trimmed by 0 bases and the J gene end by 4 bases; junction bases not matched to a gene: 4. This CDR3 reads CASSVGPSGGPDTQYF. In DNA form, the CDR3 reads TGTGCCAGCAGCGTAGGACCTAGCGGGGGGCCAGATACGCAGTATTTT.

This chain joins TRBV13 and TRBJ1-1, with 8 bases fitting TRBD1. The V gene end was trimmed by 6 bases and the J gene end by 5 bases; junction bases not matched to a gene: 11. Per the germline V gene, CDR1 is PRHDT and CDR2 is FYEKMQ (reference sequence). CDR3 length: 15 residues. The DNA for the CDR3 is TGTGCCAGCAGTTGGGCAGGGGGCGAAGGTACTGAAGCTTTCTTT. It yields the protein CASSWAGGEGTEAFF. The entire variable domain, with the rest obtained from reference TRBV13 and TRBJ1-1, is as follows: AAGVIQSPRHLIKEKRETATLKCYPIPRHDTVYWYQQGPGQDPQFLISFYEKMQSDKGSIPDRFSAQQFSDYHSELNMSSLELGDSALYFCASSWAGGEGTEAFFGQGTRLTVV.

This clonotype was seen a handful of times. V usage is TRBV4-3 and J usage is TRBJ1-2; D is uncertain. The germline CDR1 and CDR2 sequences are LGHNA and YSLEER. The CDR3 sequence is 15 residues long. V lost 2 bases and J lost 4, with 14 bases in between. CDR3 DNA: TGCGCCAGCAGCCAATTTAGTGGCGGGTCCTATGGCTACACCTTC. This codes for CASSQFSGGSYGYTF.

The CDR3 coding sequence is TGTGCCAGCAGTGAAGCTTACAGGGGAGGGCGAGCTTTCTTT. This sequence encodes CASSEAYRGGRAFF. V is TRBV6-1 and J is TRBJ1-1, with 7 nucleotides matching TRBD1. The J segment lost 10 bases and the V segment lost 0 bases, leaving 8 bases of the junction unmatched. Germline V CDR1 and CDR2: MNHNS, SASEGT. CDR3 length: 14 residues.

DNA for the CDR3: TGTGCCAGCAGCTTAGAGGGGGCCCCGGCCTACGAGCAGTACGTC. This encodes CASSLEGAPAYEQYV. The rearrangement joins TRBV7-2 to TRBJ2-7, with 7 bases fitting TRBD1. J lost 2 bases, V lost 1 base, and 5 bases had no gene match. This CDR3 comprises 15 residues. Germline CDR1 is SGHTA and CDR2 is FQGNSA.

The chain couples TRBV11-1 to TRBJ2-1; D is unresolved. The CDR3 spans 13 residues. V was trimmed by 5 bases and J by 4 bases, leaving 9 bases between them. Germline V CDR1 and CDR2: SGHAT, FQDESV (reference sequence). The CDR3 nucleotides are TGTGCCAGCAGCCATGCGCGATACAATGAGCAGTTCTTC. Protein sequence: CASSHARYNEQFF.

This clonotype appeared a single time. CDR3 DNA: TGTGCCAGCAGTCTCTTGACAGGGTACAATCAGCCCCAGCATTTT. Amino acid sequence: CASSLLTGYNQPQHF. J is TRBJ1-5 and V is TRBV12-3 or TRBV12-4, with 7 bases matching TRBD1. V shed 5 bases, J shed 3 bases, and the junction held 7 bases outside the gene matches. This CDR3 contains 15 residues.

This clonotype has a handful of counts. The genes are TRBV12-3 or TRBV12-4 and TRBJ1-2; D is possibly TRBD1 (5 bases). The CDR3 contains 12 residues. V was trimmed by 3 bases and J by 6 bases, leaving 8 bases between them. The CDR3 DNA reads TGTGCCAGCAGTTTTTGGGGGAATGGCTACACCTTC. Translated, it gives CASSFWGNGYTF.

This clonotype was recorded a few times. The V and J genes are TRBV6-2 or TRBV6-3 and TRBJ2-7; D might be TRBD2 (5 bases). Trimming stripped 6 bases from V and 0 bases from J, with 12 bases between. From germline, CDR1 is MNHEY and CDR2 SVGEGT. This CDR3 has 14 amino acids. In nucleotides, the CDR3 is TGTGCCAGCAGCCACCGAGGGTCCTCCTACGAGCAGTACGTC. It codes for CASSHRGSSYEQYV.

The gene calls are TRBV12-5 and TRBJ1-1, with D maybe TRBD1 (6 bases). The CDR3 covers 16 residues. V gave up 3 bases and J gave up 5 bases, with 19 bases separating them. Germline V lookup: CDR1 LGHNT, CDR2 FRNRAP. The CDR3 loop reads CASGFWGARGPTEAFF. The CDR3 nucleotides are TGTGCTAGTGGTTTTTGGGGGGCGCGAGGACCTACTGAAGCTTTCTTT.

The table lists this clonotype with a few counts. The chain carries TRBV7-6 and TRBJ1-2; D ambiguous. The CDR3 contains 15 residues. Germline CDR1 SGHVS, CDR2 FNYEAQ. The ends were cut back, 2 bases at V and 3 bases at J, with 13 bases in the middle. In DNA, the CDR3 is TGTGCCAGCAGCTTAAGCCCTCTGACTGACTATGGCTACACCTTC. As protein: CASSLSPLTDYGYTF. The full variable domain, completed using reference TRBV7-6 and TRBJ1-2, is GAGVSQSPRYKVTKRGQDVALRCDPISGHVSLYWYRQALGQGPEFLTYFNYEAQQDKSGLPNDRFSAERPEGSISTLTIQRTEQRDSAMYRCASSLSPLTDYGYTFGSGTRLTVV.

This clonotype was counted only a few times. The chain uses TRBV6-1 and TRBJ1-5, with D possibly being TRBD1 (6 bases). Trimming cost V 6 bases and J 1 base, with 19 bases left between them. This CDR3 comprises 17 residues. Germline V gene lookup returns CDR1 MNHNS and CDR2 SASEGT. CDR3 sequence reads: CASSAQGIGGSNQPQHF. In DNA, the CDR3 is TGTGCCAGCAGCGCCCAGGGGATTGGGGGAAGCAATCAGCCCCAGCATTTT.

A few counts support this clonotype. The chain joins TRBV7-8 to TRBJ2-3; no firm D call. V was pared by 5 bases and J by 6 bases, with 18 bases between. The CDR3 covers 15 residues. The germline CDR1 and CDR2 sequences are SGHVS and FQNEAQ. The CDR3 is CASSPGSGRTDTQYF. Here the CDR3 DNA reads TGTGCCAGCAGCCCCGGCAGTGGACGGACGGATACGCAGTATTTT.

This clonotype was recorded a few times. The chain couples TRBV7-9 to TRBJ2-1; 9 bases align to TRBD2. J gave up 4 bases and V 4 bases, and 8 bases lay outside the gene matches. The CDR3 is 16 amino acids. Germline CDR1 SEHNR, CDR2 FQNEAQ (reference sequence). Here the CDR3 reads CASSWDLAGYYNEQFF. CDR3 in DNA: TGTGCCAGCAGCTGGGACCTAGCGGGATATTACAATGAGCAGTTCTTC. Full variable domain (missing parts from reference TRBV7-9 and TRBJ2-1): DTGVSQNPRHKITKRGQNVTFRCDPISEHNRLYWYRQTLGQGPEFLTYFQNEAQLEKSRLLSDRFSAERPKGSFSTLEIQRTEQGDSAMYLCASSWDLAGYYNEQFFGPGTRLTVL.

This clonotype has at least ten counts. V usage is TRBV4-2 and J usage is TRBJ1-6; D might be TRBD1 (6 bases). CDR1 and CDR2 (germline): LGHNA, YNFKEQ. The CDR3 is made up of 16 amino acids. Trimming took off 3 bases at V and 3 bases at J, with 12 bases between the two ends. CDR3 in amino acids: CASSQEGGVYNSPLHF. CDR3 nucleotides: TGTGCCAGCAGCCAGGAAGGGGGGGTCTATAATTCACCCCTCCACTTT.

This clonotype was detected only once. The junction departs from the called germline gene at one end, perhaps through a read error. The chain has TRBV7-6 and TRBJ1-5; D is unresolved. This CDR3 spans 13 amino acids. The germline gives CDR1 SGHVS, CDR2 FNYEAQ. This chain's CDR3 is CVSSLSLYQPQHF. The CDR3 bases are TGTGTCAGCAGCCTCAGCCTTTATCAGCCCCAACATTTT.